Shown below are 12 T cell receptor beta chains from a single sample sequenced in a study of blood T cells in healthy people across ages. It was with a sample-barcoded 5' primer and a J-beta primer mix that a second PCR of roughly 7 to 11 cycles was run. TCRdb reprocessed the 5' RACE reads with MiXCR, giving one entry per CDR3 protein. The sample carries about 1.5 million distinct CDR3 sequences, approximately 39% recorded once. The sample consisted of blood. These receptors were taken from a woman between 18 and 30 years old in good health.

This clonotype was observed a few times. The chain uses TRBV28 and TRBJ2-2; D gene ambiguous. This CDR3 has 14 amino acids. CDR1 is MDHEN, CDR2 SYDVKM, per germline. Between the trimmed V and J ends, which lost 5 bases and 2 bases, there was a span of 9 bases. The CDR3 reads CASSRSANTGELFF. The CDR3, as DNA: TGTGCCAGCAGTAGGAGTGCTAACACCGGGGAGCTGTTTTTT.

This clonotype was recorded at least ten times. The V gene is TRBV2, the J gene TRBJ2-7; 7 bases map to TRBD2. The V gene end was trimmed by 9 bases and the J gene end by 6 bases; junction bases not matched to a gene: 17. From germline, CDR1 is SNHLY and CDR2 FYNNEI. The CDR3 loop spans 15 amino acids. CDR3 sequence: CASELAAGELGEQYF. In nucleotides, the CDR3 is TGTGCCAGTGAGCTAGCGGCCGGAGAGTTGGGCGAGCAGTACTTC.

This clonotype was seen more than once but under ten times. The rearrangement links TRBV6-5 to TRBJ2-7; D may match TRBD1 or TRBD2 (5 bases each). The better agreement between TRBJ2-5 and the DNA end casts doubt on the J call. In germline, CDR1 is MNHEY, CDR2 SVGAGI. The CDR3 loop spans 15 amino acids. Here the CDR3 DNA reads TGTGCCAGCAGTGCGGACTGGACAAGAGGAGAGACCCAGTACTTC. Protein sequence: CASSADWTRGETQYF.

V is TRBV7-6 and J is TRBJ1-2; D gene unclear. The CDR3 consists of 14 residues. The V end was cut by 8 bases, the J end by 4 bases, with 17 bases between. Germline V gene data show CDR1 as SGHVS and CDR2 as FNYEAQ. Here the CDR3 DNA reads TGTGCCAGCGGTGGGTTTAGAAAGGGCTATGGCTACACCTTC. Translation: CASGGFRKGYGYTF.

The chain joins TRBV28 to TRBJ2-1, with 7 nucleotides matching TRBD2. With V trimmed by 3 bases and J by 7 bases, 6 bases remained unmatched. This CDR3 has 14 residues. Germline CDR1 reads MDHEN; CDR2 reads SYDVKM. The CDR3 reads CASSFLFSGNEQFF. In nucleotides, the CDR3 is TGTGCCAGCAGTTTCTTGTTTAGCGGGAATGAGCAGTTCTTC.

The CDR3 reads CASSHLPRSEETQYF. CDR3 coding DNA: TGTGCCAGCAGCCATTTGCCTCGGAGTGAAGAGACCCAGTACTTC. The chain is built from TRBV14 and TRBJ2-5; D unclear. Trimming took 3 bases from V and 3 from J, leaving 14 bases between them. This CDR3 spans 15 amino acids. In germline, CDR1 is SGHDN, CDR2 FVKESK.

The V call is TRBV12-3 or TRBV12-4, the J call TRBJ1-1; maybe TRBD1 (5 bases). The CDR3 totals 14 residues. V was pared by 4 bases and J by 2 bases, with 11 bases between. CDR3 in amino acids: CASSYLGTNTEAFF. Here the CDR3 DNA reads TGTGCCAGCAGTTACCTTGGGACTAACACTGAAGCTTTCTTT.

The V and J genes are TRBV7-2 and TRBJ1-2; possible D gene TRBD1, 5 bases. Trimming took off 1 base at V and 4 bases at J, with 13 bases between the two ends. The CDR3 sequence is 15 residues long. Germline values: CDR1 SGHTA, CDR2 FQGNSA. CDR3 sequence: CASSLDSGTSYGYTF. In nucleotides, the CDR3 is TGTGCCAGCAGCTTAGATTCTGGGACCTCCTATGGCTACACCTTC.

This clonotype was counted only a few times. The V gene is TRBV7-2, the J gene TRBJ2-1; 7 nucleotides agree with TRBD2. The V and J ends lost 1 base and 13 bases, in that order; junction bases with no gene match: 10. Germline V CDR1 and CDR2: SGHTA, FQGNSA. There are 14 residues in the CDR3. CDR3 nucleotides: TGTGCCAGCAGCTTAGAACTCGCCGGGGGGACCCAGTTCTTC. Protein product: CASSLELAGGTQFF. Filled out from reference TRBV7-2 and TRBJ2-1, the complete variable domain reads GAGVSQSPSNKVTEKGKDVELRCDPISGHTALYWYRQSLGQGLEFLIYFQGNSAPDKSGLPSDRFSAERTGGSVSTLTIQRTQQEDSAVYLCASSLELAGGTQFFGPGTRLTVL.

As regards this clonotype: A junction end diverges from the germline sequence, so it may reflect a read error. CDR3 region: CSAGDSGETTDTQYF. Written as DNA, the CDR3 is TGCAGTGCTGGAGATAGCGGGGAGACCACAGATACGCAGTATTTT. The rearrangement links TRBV20-1 to TRBJ2-3; 8 bases match TRBD2. Germline lookup yields CDR1 DFQATT and CDR2 SNEGSKA (reference sequence). The CDR3 totals 15 residues.

In nucleotides, the CDR3 is TGTGCCAGCAGCCATAGCGGAGGCCTCTCCTACGAGCAGTACTTC. Protein: CASSHSGGLSYEQYF. This chain connects TRBV3-1 to TRBJ2-7; D might be TRBD2 (6 bases). The CDR3 loop spans 15 amino acids. V was pared by 3 bases and J by 0 bases, with 12 bases between. CDR1 is LGHDT and CDR2 is YNNKEL in the germline V gene (reference sequence).

This chain uses TRBV20-1 with TRBJ1-5; D is unclear. The germline V gene has CDR1 DFQATT and CDR2 SNEGSKA (reference sequence). This CDR3 spans 13 amino acids. The V end lost 1 base, the J end lost 5 bases, and 9 bases lay between the germline ends. This chain's CDR3 is CSARVNEYQPQHF. CDR3 coding DNA: TGCAGTGCTAGAGTGAACGAGTATCAGCCCCAGCATTTT.